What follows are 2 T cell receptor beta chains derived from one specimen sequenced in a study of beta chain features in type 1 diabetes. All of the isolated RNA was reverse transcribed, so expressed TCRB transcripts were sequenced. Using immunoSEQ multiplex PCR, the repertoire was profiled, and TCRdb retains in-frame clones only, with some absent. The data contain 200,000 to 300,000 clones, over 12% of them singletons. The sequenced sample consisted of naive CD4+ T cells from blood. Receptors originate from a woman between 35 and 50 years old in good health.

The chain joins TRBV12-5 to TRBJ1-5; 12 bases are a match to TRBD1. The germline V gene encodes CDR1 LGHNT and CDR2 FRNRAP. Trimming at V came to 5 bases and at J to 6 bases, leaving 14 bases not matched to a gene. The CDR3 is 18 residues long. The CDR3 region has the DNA TGTGCTAGTGGTAGGGGACAGGGGGCCGGAGGCTTTTCTCAGCCCCAGCATTTT. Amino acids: CASGRGQGAGGFSQPQHF.

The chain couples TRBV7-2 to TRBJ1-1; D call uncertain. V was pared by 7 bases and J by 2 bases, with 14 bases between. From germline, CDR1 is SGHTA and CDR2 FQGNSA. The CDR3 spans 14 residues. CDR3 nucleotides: TGTGCCAGCACCTTGATGCGAGCTAACACTGAAGCTTTCTTT. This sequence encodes CASTLMRANTEAFF.